Shown below are 25 T cell receptor beta chains from a single sample sequenced in a study of early T cells in non-severe SARS-CoV-2 infection. TCRdb reanalysed the 5' RACE reads using MiXCR and keeps one entry per CDR3 protein. The sample records roughly 66,000 distinct CDR3 sequences, approximately 9.2% being singletons. Sequencing used whole blood. These receptor sequences come from an adult who was a healthcare worker with PCR-confirmed SARS-CoV-2 infection or an uninfected control (not recorded which).

The rearrangement links TRBV6-6 to TRBJ2-6, with D possibly matching TRBD1 (6 bases). The germline V gene has CDR1 MNHNY and CDR2 SVGAGI (reference sequence). CDR3 size: 15 residues. Trimming removed 5 bases at V and 5 bases at J, with 13 bases between. CDR3 amino acids: CASSDGTTRANVLTF. In DNA form, the CDR3 reads TGTGCCAGCAGTGATGGGACAACGAGGGCCAACGTCCTGACTTTC.

This clonotype has more than one count but fewer than ten. The chain employs TRBV18 and TRBJ2-7, with D possibly TRBD1 on 5 matching bases. CDR1 is KGHSH and CDR2 is LQKENI in the germline V gene. CDR3 length: 12 residues. The V gene lost 5 bases and the J gene lost 6 bases, with 11 bases spanning the gap. The CDR3 DNA reads as TGTGCCAGCTCATCCCCTAGGGGCGAGCAGTACTTC. This sequence encodes CASSSPRGEQYF. Based on the CDR3 plus reference TRBV18 and TRBJ2-7, the full variable domain is NAGVMQNPRHLVRRRGQEARLRCSPMKGHSHVYWYRQLPEEGLKFMVYLQKENIIDESGMPKERFSAEFPKEGPSILRIQQVVRGDSAAYFCASSSPRGEQYFGPGTRLTVT.

This clonotype was found a few times. The chain employs TRBV3-1 and TRBJ1-6; D ambiguous. The CDR3 is 13 residues long. Trimming stripped 9 bases from V and 5 bases from J, with 11 bases between. CDR1 is LGHDT, CDR2 YNNKEL, per germline (reference sequence). CDR3 in amino acids: CASRLDNNSPLHF. The CDR3 region has the DNA TGTGCCAGTCGGTTGGATAATAATTCACCCCTCCACTTT. Full variable domain (missing parts from reference TRBV3-1 and TRBJ1-6): DTAVSQTPKYLVTQMGNDKSIKCEQNLGHDTMYWYKQDSKKFLKIMFSYNNKELIINETVPNRFSPKSPDKAHLNLHINSLELGDSAVYFCASRLDNNSPLHFGNGTRLTVT.

This clonotype was recorded at least ten times. The J gene is TRBJ1-5, the V gene TRBV28, with D tentatively TRBD1 (5 bases). Trimming pared 3 bases from V and 7 bases from J, leaving 16 bases between. The germline CDR1 and CDR2 sequences are MDHEN and SYDVKM. The CDR3 runs 15 residues. The CDR3 is CASSFSNMGGQPQHF. CDR3 DNA: TGTGCCAGCAGTTTCTCTAACATGGGGGGACAGCCCCAGCATTTT. Using reference TRBV28 and TRBJ1-5 for the parts outside the CDR3, the full variable domain is DVKVTQSSRYLVKRTGEKVFLECVQDMDHENMFWYRQDPGLGLRLIYFSYDVKMKEKGDIPEGYSVSREKKERFSLILESASTNQTSMYLCASSFSNMGGQPQHFGDGTRLSIL.

The V and J genes are TRBV20-1 and TRBJ2-7, with D unclear. Germline CDR1 and CDR2: DFQATT and SNEGSKA (reference sequence). V lost 3 bases, J lost 9 bases, and 12 bases lay in between. The CDR3 is 11 residues long. The CDR3 coding sequence is TGCAGTGCTAGTAATGGGGTAGGGCAGTACTTC. Translation: CSASNGVGQYF.

This clonotype was picked up many times. The chain recombines TRBV2 with TRBJ2-1; 10 bases fit TRBD2. V was pared by 6 bases and J by 5 bases, with 4 bases of the junction left unmatched. Germline V lookup: CDR1 SNHLY, CDR2 FYNNEI. CDR3 length equals 14 residues. DNA of the CDR3: TGTGCCAGCAGCGCCGGACTAGCGGACAATGAGCAGTTCTTC. This encodes CASSAGLADNEQFF.

This clonotype occurred many times. The chain joins TRBV5-1 to TRBJ2-1, with a possible D match to TRBD2 (5 bases). The CDR3 length is 14 residues. With 0 bases removed from V and 6 bases from J, the gap between germline ends came to 10 bases. Germline V gene data show CDR1 as SGHRS and CDR2 as YFSETQ. The CDR3 region is CASSLGGSGNEQFF. CDR3 DNA sequence: TGCGCCAGCAGCTTGGGAGGGTCTGGCAATGAGCAGTTCTTC.

This clonotype has more than one count but fewer than ten. This rearrangement joins TRBV28 to TRBJ1-2; 7 bases fit TRBD1. CDR1 MDHEN and CDR2 SYDVKM come from the germline V gene. J was trimmed by 2 bases and V by 5 bases; bases with no gene match: 2. The CDR3 runs 13 residues. The CDR3 here is CASSGQVNYGYTF. In DNA, the CDR3 is TGTGCCAGCAGTGGACAGGTCAACTATGGCTACACCTTC.

This clonotype has ten or more counts. The CDR3 region is CSAFRQASYEQYF. CDR3 nucleotide sequence: TGCAGTGCTTTCAGACAGGCCTCCTACGAGCAGTACTTC. The chain is built from TRBV20-1 and TRBJ2-7, with D perhaps TRBD1 (6 bases). Looked up from germline, CDR1 is DFQATT and CDR2 is SNEGSKA (reference sequence). V was pared by 5 bases and J by 0 bases, with 11 bases between. The CDR3 loop spans 13 amino acids.

This clonotype was detected many times. CDR3 in DNA: TGTGCCAGCAGTTACGGTGGGGTAAGCAACGAGCAGTACTTC. Residues: CASSYGGVSNEQYF. The chain couples TRBV6-6 to TRBJ2-7, with D hard to call. CDR1 and CDR2 (germline): MNHNY, SVGAGI (reference sequence). V was clipped by 2 bases and J by 5 bases, with 13 bases between them. The CDR3 loop spans 14 amino acids.

The chain combines TRBV6-2 or TRBV6-3 with TRBJ2-3, with D unresolved. The CDR3 is 14 residues long. Germline CDR1 is MNHEY and CDR2 is SVGEGT. Trimming removed 7 bases from V and 6 bases from J, with 17 bases in between. The chain's CDR3 is CASKAVSSSDTQYF. The CDR3 nucleotides read TGTGCCAGCAAAGCAGTATCCAGCTCGGATACGCAGTATTTT.

The V call is TRBV5-1, the J call TRBJ2-2; 11 bases fit TRBD2. CDR1 and CDR2 (germline): SGHRS, YFSETQ. The CDR3 extends over 16 amino acids. J was trimmed by 0 bases and V by 4 bases; bases with no gene match: 2. The CDR3 DNA is TGCGCCAGCAGCCCGGGACTAGCGGCGAACACCGGGGAGCTGTTTTTT. The encoded protein is CASSPGLAANTGELFF.

This chain joins TRBV20-1 and TRBJ1-2; possibly TRBD1 for D (5 bases). This CDR3 has 14 amino acids. The V gene lost 2 bases and the J gene lost 4 bases, with 14 bases spanning the gap. The germline CDR1 and CDR2 sequences are DFQATT and SNEGSKA (reference sequence). The CDR3 nucleotides are TGCAGTGCTAGATACATAGGGGACGGCTATGGCTACACCTTC. This translates into CSARYIGDGYGYTF.

The table lists this clonotype with many counts. This sequence joins TRBV7-8 and TRBJ1-6; D is perhaps TRBD1 (6 bases). The germline gives CDR1 SGHVS, CDR2 FQNEAQ. This CDR3 contains 16 residues. Deletions cut 0 bases from V and 2 bases from J, with 8 bases between. This CDR3 is CASSLARDTYNSPLHF. As DNA, the CDR3 is TGTGCCAGCAGCTTAGCGCGGGACACCTATAATTCACCCCTCCACTTT.

V gene TRBV4-3 combines with J gene TRBJ2-2; 8 bases line up with TRBD1. Germline V CDR1 and CDR2: LGHNA, YSLEER. J was trimmed by 4 bases and V by 1 base; bases with no gene match: 2. The CDR3 loop spans 15 amino acids. The DNA of the CDR3 is TGCGCCAGCAGCCAAGTAACAGGGGGCACCGGGGAGCTGTTTTTT. It is translated as CASSQVTGGTGELFF.

This clonotype was seen at least ten times. This sequence joins TRBV11-2 and TRBJ1-4; 7 bases are shared with TRBD1. The CDR3 contains 16 residues. The germline V gene encodes CDR1 SGHAT and CDR2 FQNNGV. Losses at the gene ends were 4 bases for V and 0 bases for J; bases not matched to a gene: 5. CDR3 residues: CASSSWTGPTNEKLFF. The CDR3 nucleotides are TGTGCCAGCAGCTCCTGGACAGGACCAACTAATGAAAAACTGTTTTTT.

This clonotype was seen more than once but under ten times. The chain carries TRBV5-1 and TRBJ1-6; 9 bases line up with TRBD1. Germline values: CDR1 SGHRS, CDR2 YFSETQ. The CDR3 loop spans 15 amino acids. With V trimmed by 4 bases and J by 8 bases, 7 bases remained unmatched. This CDR3 is CASSPGDREDSPLHF. The CDR3 DNA sequence: TGCGCCAGCAGCCCCGGGGACAGGGAAGATTCACCCCTCCACTTT.

There are a few counts of this clonotype. V usage is TRBV7-2 and J usage is TRBJ1-3; TRBD1 agrees at 12 bases. Germline CDR1 and CDR2: SGHTA and FQGNSA. This CDR3 is built from 18 residues. V trimming: 5 bases; J trimming: 1 base; junction bases outside the gene matches: 9. CDR3 in DNA: TGTGCCAGCAGCCTCAAAGGGGGACAGGGGGCTTCTGGAAACACCATATATTTT. Encoded protein: CASSLKGGQGASGNTIYF.

This clonotype appeared many times. The chain recombines TRBV20-1 with TRBJ2-7, with a tentative D call TRBD2 (5 bases). V lost 3 bases and J lost 6, with 18 bases in between. There are 14 residues in the CDR3. The germline V gene has CDR1 DFQATT and CDR2 SNEGSKA (reference sequence). In DNA form, the CDR3 reads TGCAGTGCTAGGCCGGACGTAAAACGGGGCGAGCAGTACTTC. It codes for CSARPDVKRGEQYF.

The V and J genes are TRBV29-1 and TRBJ1-3; 9 nucleotides line up with TRBD1. The CDR3 is 15 amino acids. Trimming cost V 3 bases and J 2 bases; bases outside gene matches: 5. Germline V gene lookup returns CDR1 SQVTM and CDR2 ANQGSEA. The CDR3, as DNA: TGCAGCGTTGAGCGACAGGGGGGCCCTGGAAACACCATATATTTT. This encodes CSVERQGGPGNTIYF.

The chain is built from TRBV6-5 and TRBJ2-1; D possibly corresponds to TRBD2 (5 bases). Trimming took 0 bases from V and 9 from J, leaving 12 bases between them. Germline V gives CDR1 MNHEY, CDR2 SVGAGI. The CDR3 contains 14 residues. CDR3 bases: TGTGCCAGCAGTTACTCTGGGGAGTTGGGTGAGCAGTTCTTC. It specifies CASSYSGELGEQFF.

Many counts were recorded for this clonotype. This chain connects TRBV12-3 or TRBV12-4 to TRBJ2-7; the D is unclear. The CDR3 is 15 amino acids. V was clipped by 6 bases and J by 6 bases, with 21 bases between them. CDR3 amino acids: CASSQNGGSLSEQYF. The CDR3 nucleotides are TGTGCCAGCAGCCAGAACGGTGGTAGCCTCTCCGAGCAGTACTTC.

The rearrangement uses TRBV11-3 and TRBJ2-1, with 10 bases identical to TRBD2. The germline V gene has CDR1 SGHNT and CDR2 YENEEA. This CDR3 has 15 amino acids. V trimming: 5 bases; J trimming: 7 bases; junction bases outside the gene matches: 8. The DNA of the CDR3 is TGTGCCAGCAGCCCTACTAGCGGGATGAAAAATGAGCAGTTCTTC. Protein sequence: CASSPTSGMKNEQFF.

This clonotype showed up many times. The chain recombines TRBV27 with TRBJ2-2; 9 nucleotides match TRBD1. The J segment lost 5 bases and the V segment lost 2 bases, leaving 15 bases of the junction unmatched. The CDR3 has 19 amino acids. Germline CDR1 MNHEY, CDR2 SMNVEV (reference sequence). The CDR3, as DNA: TGTGCCAGCAGTTTACGCCGGGACAGGGCCGCTTTAGGGACCGGGGAGCTGTTTTTT. Amino acid sequence: CASSLRRDRAALGTGELFF.

Ten or more counts support this clonotype. The chain employs TRBV15 and TRBJ2-7, with D perhaps being TRBD1 or TRBD2 (5 bases each). V lost 0 bases, J lost 8 bases, and 8 bases lay in between. From germline, CDR1 is LNHNV and CDR2 YYDKDF (reference sequence). This CDR3 is 12 amino acids long. Written as DNA, the CDR3 is TGTGCCACCAGCAGAGATACGGGACAGCAGTACTTC. It is translated as CATSRDTGQQYF.